This TCR beta chain was obtained from a study of blood T cell repertoires in COVID-19. Study-level background: The cDNA or gDNA used as material had been derived from T cells, B-cell-depleted T cells, or PBMCs.

Source study methods: Using reference gene primer amplification, nucleated cell counts were estimated. The table came from immunoSEQ multiplex PCR; TCRdb's copy has only in-frame clones and leaves some out. The V and J calls and clone size come from that table; D and trimming were worked out from the DNA. The table shows around 63,000 clones, with more than 60% occurring only once. V trimming: 0 bases; J trimming: 4 bases; junction bases outside the gene matches: 2. The germline V gene encodes CDR1 SGHRS and CDR2 YFSETQ. The CDR3 runs 15 residues. The sequenced sample consisted of peripheral blood. The rearrangement joins TRBV5-1 to TRBJ2-1; 9 bases fit TRBD2. The receptor's source is a woman in her 50s with active or convalescent COVID-19. In DNA form, the CDR3 reads TGCGCCAGCAGCTTGGCACTAGCGGGTTACAATGAGCAGTTCTTC. As protein: CASSLALAGYNEQFF.